Shown below are 8 T cell receptor beta chains from a single sample sequenced in a study of shared clonotypes between healthy human individuals. The assay was immunoSEQ multiplex PCR, and TCRdb's table has in-frame clones only and misses some. The sample has around 2,100,000 clones, approximately 95% seen once. CD45RO-negative, CCR7-selected cells formed the naive CD8 fraction, which excluded terminally differentiated effector memory CD45RA+ cells. The source material was naive CD8+ T cells sorted from blood. The source is a man younger than 35 in good health.

The V gene is TRBV13, the J gene TRBJ1-1, with 7 bases fitting TRBD1. V lost 3 bases, J lost 1 base, and 5 bases stayed unmatched. The CDR3 is 15 residues long. CDR1 is PRHDT and CDR2 is FYEKMQ in the germline V gene (reference sequence). CDR3 nucleotides: TGTGCCAGCAGCTTCTGGACAGGCCGGAACACTGAAGCTTTCTTT. This sequence encodes CASSFWTGRNTEAFF.

The chain uses TRBV7-8 and TRBJ2-5; 12 nucleotides align to TRBD2. Germline V lookup: CDR1 SGHVS, CDR2 FQNEAQ. CDR3 length: 14 residues. The V gene end was trimmed by 7 bases and the J gene end by 4 bases; junction bases not matched to a gene: 4. The chain's CDR3 is CASTRLAGVETQYF. The CDR3 DNA reads as TGTGCCAGCACCCGACTAGCGGGAGTAGAGACCCAGTACTTC.

This chain uses TRBV27 with TRBJ2-7, with 7 bases that match TRBD2. CDR3 size: 16 residues. The germline CDR1 and CDR2 sequences are MNHEY and SMNVEV (reference sequence). The V gene end was trimmed by 0 bases and the J gene end by 3 bases; junction bases not matched to a gene: 8. The CDR3 DNA reads TGTGCCAGCAGTTTATCTGGCGGGAGAGGGAACTACGAGCAGTACTTC. Protein product: CASSLSGGRGNYEQYF.

The chain carries TRBV4-1 and TRBJ2-7; D is unresolved. V lost 1 base and J lost 3, with 10 bases in between. CDR1 MGHRA and CDR2 YSYEKL come from the germline V gene. This CDR3 has 14 residues. In DNA form, the CDR3 reads TGCGCCAGCAGCCAAGTTGAAGCAGTCTACGAGCAGTACTTC. Translation: CASSQVEAVYEQYF.

This clone was seen a few times. V and J are TRBV27 and TRBJ1-5; a weak D match, TRBD1 (6 bases). Germline loops: CDR1 MNHEY, CDR2 SMNVEV (reference sequence). Trimming stripped 6 bases from V and 7 bases from J, with 16 bases between. The CDR3 length is 14 residues. In nucleotides, the CDR3 is TGTGCCAGCAGGCCCACAGGGTCAGGGCAGCCCCAGCATTTT. Amino acid sequence: CASRPTGSGQPQHF.

The V call is TRBV27, the J call TRBJ1-1; 8 positions match TRBD1. The CDR3 totals 14 residues. V shed 5 bases and J 7 bases; nucleotides not matched to a gene: 9. CDR1 and CDR2 from the germline V gene are MNHEY and SMNVEV (reference sequence). In nucleotides, the CDR3 is TGTGCCAGCAGTCCGACCGGGACAGGCAGTGAAGCTTTCTTT. Translating it yields CASSPTGTGSEAFF.

The V and J genes are TRBV5-1 and TRBJ1-1; D not certain. The V end was cut by 2 bases, the J end by 5 bases, with 16 bases between. Germline V CDR1 and CDR2: SGHRS, YFSETQ. CDR3 length equals 15 residues. The CDR3 DNA reads as TGCGCCAGCAGCTTCCGCACGGGGAGAGGGACTGAAGCTTTCTTT. It codes for CASSFRTGRGTEAFF.

The J gene is TRBJ1-1, the V gene TRBV28; D is uncertain. CDR1 MDHEN and CDR2 SYDVKM come from the germline V gene. The CDR3 totals 15 residues. Trimming stripped 5 bases from V and 3 bases from J, with 16 bases between. The CDR3 DNA follows: TGTGCCAGCAGTCCAGACATTCTCATGGACACTGAAGCTTTCTTT. Its protein is CASSPDILMDTEAFF.